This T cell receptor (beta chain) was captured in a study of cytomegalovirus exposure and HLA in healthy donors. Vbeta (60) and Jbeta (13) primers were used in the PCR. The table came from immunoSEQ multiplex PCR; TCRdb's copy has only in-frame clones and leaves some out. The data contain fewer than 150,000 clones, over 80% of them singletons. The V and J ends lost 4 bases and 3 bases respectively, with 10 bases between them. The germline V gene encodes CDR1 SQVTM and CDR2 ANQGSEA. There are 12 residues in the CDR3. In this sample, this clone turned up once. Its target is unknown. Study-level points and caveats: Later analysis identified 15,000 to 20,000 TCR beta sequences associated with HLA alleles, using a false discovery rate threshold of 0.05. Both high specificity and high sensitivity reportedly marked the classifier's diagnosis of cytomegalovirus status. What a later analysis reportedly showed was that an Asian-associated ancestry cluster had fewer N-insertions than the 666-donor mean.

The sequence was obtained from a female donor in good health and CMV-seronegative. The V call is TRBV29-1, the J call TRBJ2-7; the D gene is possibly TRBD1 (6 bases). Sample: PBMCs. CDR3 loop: CSVVRDNYEQYF. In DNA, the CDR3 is TGCAGCGTTGTCCGGGACAACTACGAGCAGTACTTC.